Presented here are 4 T cell receptor beta chains from one specimen sequenced in a study of blood T cell repertoires in COVID-19. The method was immunoSEQ multiplex PCR; TCRdb's version includes in-frame clones alone and lacks a portion of them. Altogether roughly 340,000 clones are present, 70% to 90% being singletons, with the ten largest covering around 3%. Sample: peripheral blood. The receptors shown here come from a woman aged 25-40 years with COVID-19, enrolled during active disease.

With respect to this clone: An end of the junction differs from the germline gene, which may be a read error. V gene TRBV4-1 combines with J gene TRBJ2-1, with 10 bases lining up with TRBD1. CDR3 length equals 16 residues. The germline CDR1 and CDR2 sequences are MGHRA and YSYEKL. The DNA for the CDR3 is TGCGCCAGCAGCCAGCCGGGTAGGGACAGGGGAGCTCGTATGATCTTC. Residues: CASSQPGRDRGARMIF.

The chain is built from TRBV7-2 and TRBJ1-1, with D perhaps TRBD1 (6 bases). The CDR3 extends over 15 amino acids. CDR1 is SGHTA, CDR2 FQGNSA, per germline. V dropped 4 bases and J dropped 1 base, with 13 bases sitting between them. CDR3 loop: CASSSGVGGNTEAFF. CDR3 in DNA: TGTGCCAGCAGCTCAGGGGTAGGGGGGAACACTGAAGCTTTCTTT.

The rearrangement joins TRBV7-2 to TRBJ2-6; weak D call: TRBD2 (6 bases). This CDR3 contains 17 residues. CDR1 and CDR2 (germline): SGHTA, FQGNSA. Trimming pared 3 bases from V and 0 bases from J, leaving 12 bases between. The CDR3 sequence: CASSFWRGRSGANVLTF. In DNA form, the CDR3 reads TGTGCCAGCAGCTTCTGGCGGGGACGCTCTGGGGCCAACGTCCTGACTTTC.

The CDR3 here is CASSASGGAADTQYF. The CDR3 DNA reads as TGTGCCAGCAGTGCTAGCGGGGGGGCCGCAGATACGCAGTATTTT. The J gene is TRBJ2-3, the V gene TRBV6-4; 12 bases are a match to TRBD2. The CDR3 totals 15 residues. From germline, CDR1 is MRHNA and CDR2 SNTAGT. J gave up 4 bases and V 4 bases, and 3 bases lay outside the gene matches.